These 11 T cell receptor beta chains were all obtained from the same sample, sequenced in a study of T cells in Graves' hyperthyroidism and ophthalmopathy. The TCR beta CDR3 regions underwent amplification using RNA transcripts as the source. The HTBI primer set served for first-round RT-PCR of the TCR CDR3. Via MiXCR, TCRdb re-called the multiplex PCR reads, giving one row per CDR3 protein. The sample has 300,000 or so distinct CDR3 sequences, roughly 18% seen once; the top ten hold around 47%. The material sequenced was blood. The receptor source for this set is a woman aged 45-59 years with Graves' hyperthyroidism.

The CDR3 loop reads CASSSDRDGEKLFF. The CDR3 DNA sequence: TGTGCCAGCAGCTCCGACAGGGATGGGGAAAAACTGTTTTTT. The gene calls are TRBV7-9 and TRBJ1-4, with 7 positions matching TRBD1. Germline V lookup: CDR1 SEHNR, CDR2 FQNEAQ (reference sequence). Trimming removed 4 bases from V and 8 bases from J; junction bases left unmatched: 7. CDR3 length: 14 residues.

The V call is TRBV20-1, the J call TRBJ1-4; D is possibly TRBD1 (6 bases). V lost 1 base, J lost 5 bases, and 17 bases lay in between. CDR1 and CDR2 from the germline V gene are DFQATT and SNEGSKA (reference sequence). The CDR3 covers 16 residues. CDR3 coding DNA: TGCAGTGCTAGAGGGACAGTGGCCGCAAACAATGAAAAACTGTTTTTT. This encodes CSARGTVAANNEKLFF.

The sample holds many counts of this clonotype. J is TRBJ1-1 and V is TRBV20-1; the D is unclear. V dropped 3 bases and J dropped 6 bases, with 17 bases sitting between them. CDR3 length equals 14 residues. In germline, CDR1 is DFQATT, CDR2 SNEGSKA (reference sequence). CDR3 region: CSARAPGRSAEAFF. The DNA of the CDR3 is TGCAGTGCTAGGGCCCCTGGGCGAAGCGCTGAAGCTTTCTTT.

This clonotype has at least ten counts. The chain couples TRBV5-1 to TRBJ2-1, with D uncertain. V was trimmed by 5 bases and J by 5 bases, leaving 11 bases between them. CDR1 SGHRS and CDR2 YFSETQ come from the germline V gene. CDR3 size: 13 residues. CDR3 DNA: TGCGCCAGCAGTATCGGCCAGCACAATGAGCAGTTCTTC. Its translation is CASSIGQHNEQFF.

This chain uses TRBV19 with TRBJ2-2; either TRBD1 or TRBD2 may supply D (5 bases each). V dropped 1 base and J dropped 0 bases, with 9 bases sitting between them. Germline V gene data show CDR1 as LNHDA and CDR2 as SQIVND (reference sequence). The CDR3 has 16 amino acids. The CDR3 is CASSIGGTTNTGELFF. CDR3 coding DNA: TGTGCCAGTAGTATAGGTGGGACCACGAACACCGGGGAGCTGTTTTTT.

The V gene is TRBV24-1, the J gene TRBJ1-6; a possible D gene is TRBD1 (5 bases). Germline loops: CDR1 KGHDR, CDR2 SFDVKD. With 9 bases removed from V and 8 bases from J, the gap between germline ends came to 19 bases. The CDR3 length is 15 residues. Here the CDR3 reads CATSSGREYYSPLHF. The DNA for the CDR3 is TGTGCCACCTCCTCCGGCAGGGAGTATTATTCACCCCTCCACTTT.

This clonotype was found many times. In DNA form, the CDR3 reads TGTGCCAGCAGTCGAGGGACTAGCGGGAGGGCCGCCGCAGATACGCAGTATTTT. Encoded protein: CASSRGTSGRAAADTQYF. The chain uses TRBV28 and TRBJ2-3; 16 bases align to TRBD2. The trim removed 5 bases at V and 4 bases at J, leaving 9 bases unmatched. Germline assignment: CDR1 MDHEN and CDR2 SYDVKM. The CDR3 covers 18 residues. Together with reference TRBV28 and TRBJ2-3, the CDR3 gives the full variable domain: DVKVTQSSRYLVKRTGEKVFLECVQDMDHENMFWYRQDPGLGLRLIYFSYDVKMKEKGDIPEGYSVSREKKERFSLILESASTNQTSMYLCASSRGTSGRAAADTQYFGPGTRLTVL.

This clonotype was counted between two and nine times. The CDR3 loop is CASSEARGPQETQYF. CDR3 DNA sequence: TGTGCCAGCAGTGAAGCCCGCGGACCCCAAGAGACCCAGTACTTC. The V and J genes are TRBV25-1 and TRBJ2-5, with D unresolved. The length of the CDR3 is 15 residues. The V gene lost 2 bases and the J gene lost 1 base, with 11 bases spanning the gap. Per germline, CDR1 MGHDK and CDR2 SYGVNS.

This clonotype was seen more than once but under ten times. The chain employs TRBV20-1 and TRBJ2-1; no clear D gene. V lost 6 bases to trimming and J lost 2 bases, with 17 bases between them. CDR3 length: 15 amino acids. Germline CDR1 and CDR2: DFQATT and SNEGSKA (reference sequence). The CDR3 coding sequence is TGCAGTGCGGCCCCTAATTTGAGGCCCTACAATGAGCAGTTCTTC. This gives the protein CSAAPNLRPYNEQFF.

This clonotype was counted between two and nine times. The rearrangement links TRBV20-1 to TRBJ2-2; tentative D call: TRBD2 (5 bases). The CDR3 spans 15 residues. Per the germline V gene, CDR1 is DFQATT and CDR2 is SNEGSKA (reference sequence). The V end was cut by 4 bases, the J end by 1 base, with 13 bases between. CDR3 coding DNA: TGCAGTGCTACCAACCCTAGCCGGAACACCGGGGAGCTGTTTTTT. Residues: CSATNPSRNTGELFF.

V usage is TRBV5-1 and J usage is TRBJ2-2, with unresolved D. The germline V gene encodes CDR1 SGHRS and CDR2 YFSETQ. Trimming cost V 6 bases and J 6 bases, with 15 bases left between them. This CDR3 is 14 amino acids long. In nucleotides, the CDR3 is TGCGCCAGCACCTCGACTGGTGGAGCCGGGGAGCTGTTTTTT. Its translation is CASTSTGGAGELFF.